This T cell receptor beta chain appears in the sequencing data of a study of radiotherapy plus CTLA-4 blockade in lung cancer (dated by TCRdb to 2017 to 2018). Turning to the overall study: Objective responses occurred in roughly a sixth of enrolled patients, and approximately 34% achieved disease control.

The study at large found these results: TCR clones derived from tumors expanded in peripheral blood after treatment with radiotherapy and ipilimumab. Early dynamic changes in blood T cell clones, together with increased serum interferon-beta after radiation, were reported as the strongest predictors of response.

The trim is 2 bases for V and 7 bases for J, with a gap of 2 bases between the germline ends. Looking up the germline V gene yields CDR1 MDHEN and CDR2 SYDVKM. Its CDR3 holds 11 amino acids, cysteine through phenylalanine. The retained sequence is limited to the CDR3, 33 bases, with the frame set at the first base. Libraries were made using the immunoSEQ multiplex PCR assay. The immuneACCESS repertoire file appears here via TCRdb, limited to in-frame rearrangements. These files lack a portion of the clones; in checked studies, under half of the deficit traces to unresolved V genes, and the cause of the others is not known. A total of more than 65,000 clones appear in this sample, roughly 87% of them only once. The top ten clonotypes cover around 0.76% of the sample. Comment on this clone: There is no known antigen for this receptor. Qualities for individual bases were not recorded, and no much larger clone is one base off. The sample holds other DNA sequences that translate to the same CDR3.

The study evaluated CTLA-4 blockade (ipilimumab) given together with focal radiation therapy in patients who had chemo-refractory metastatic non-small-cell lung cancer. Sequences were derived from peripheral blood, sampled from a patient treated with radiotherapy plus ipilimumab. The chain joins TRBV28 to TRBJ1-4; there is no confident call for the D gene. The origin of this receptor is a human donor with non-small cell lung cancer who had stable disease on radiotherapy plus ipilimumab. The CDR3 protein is CASSLAEKLFF. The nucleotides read TGTGCCAGCAGTTTAGCTGAAAAACTGTTTTTT.